The present entry profiles one T cell receptor beta chain with its context. A much larger clone is a single base away; this may be a read error. This record belongs to a study of Graves' ophthalmopathy and Graves' hyperthyroidism. RNA transcripts were the template, and TCR beta CDR3 regions were amplified from them. First-round RT-PCR relied on HTBI primers, and a second-round multiplex PCR came next. TCRdb recomputed calls from the multiplex PCR reads with MiXCR, one row per CDR3 protein. The profile shows about 380,000 distinct CDR3 sequences, approximately 15% of them singletons. The CDR3 loop spans 11 amino acids. Trimming stripped 6 bases from V and 15 bases from J, with 18 bases between. Germline V gives CDR1 DFQATT, CDR2 SNEGSKA (reference sequence). Uncontrolled infections, pregnancy, lactation or other autoimmune diseases led to patient exclusion. Clinicians made diagnoses from clinical symptoms, serum thyroxine, TRAb, thyroid ultrasound and orbital computed tomography.

This rearrangement joins TRBV20-1 to TRBJ1-5, with TRBD1 as a possible D gene (5 bases). The sequencing sample was made of peripheral blood. The TCR originated in a woman between 18 and 30 years old with stable Graves' hyperthyroidism. The chain's CDR3 is CSARLFRALHF. For the CDR3, the DNA is TGCAGTGCACGCCTCTTCAGGGCCCTGCATTTT.